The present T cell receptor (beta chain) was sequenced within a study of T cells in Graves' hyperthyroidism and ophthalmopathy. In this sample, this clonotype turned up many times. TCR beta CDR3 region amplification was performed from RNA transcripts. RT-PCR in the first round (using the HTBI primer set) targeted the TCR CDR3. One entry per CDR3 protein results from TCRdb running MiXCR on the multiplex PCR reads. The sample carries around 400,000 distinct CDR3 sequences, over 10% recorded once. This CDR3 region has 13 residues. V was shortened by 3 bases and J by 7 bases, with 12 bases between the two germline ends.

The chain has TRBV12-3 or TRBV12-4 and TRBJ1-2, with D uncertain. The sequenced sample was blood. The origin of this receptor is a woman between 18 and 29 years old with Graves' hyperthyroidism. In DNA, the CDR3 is TGTGCCAGCAGTTTCCCCGCAACCCCTGGCTACACCTTC. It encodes CASSFPATPGYTF.